These 9 T cell receptor beta chains came from one sample sequenced in a study of T-cell reconstitution after alpha-beta-depleted transplantation in children. Unique molecular identifiers were incorporated into the prepared TCRbeta library. TCRdb passed the PCR reads through MiXCR, listing each CDR3 protein once. The data hold thousands of distinct CDR3 sequences, with approximately 5.1% observed a single time. This sample comprised PBMCs, mostly from graft donor cells, obtained 180 days after TCRalphabeta/CD19-depleted stem cell transplant. Receptors were obtained from a child younger than two who had a stem cell transplant for acute myeloid leukemia, so the T cells may come from the graft donor.

This clonotype was recorded at least ten times. This chain uses TRBV10-3 with TRBJ2-1; the match to TRBD1 covers 9 bases. CDR1 ENHRY and CDR2 SYGVKD come from the germline V gene. The V gene end was trimmed by 1 base and the J gene end by 6 bases; junction bases not matched to a gene: 7. The CDR3 has 16 amino acids. Here the CDR3 DNA reads TGTGCCATCAGTGAGTTCCAGGGGGACAGGGTCAATGAGCAGTTCTTC. Encoded protein: CAISEFQGDRVNEQFF.

By sample share, this clonotype is medium-sized. This chain connects TRBV28 to TRBJ2-7, with 12 bases fitting TRBD2. Germline CDR1 is MDHEN and CDR2 is SYDVKM. The junction had 3 bases not matched to a gene; V was cut back by 4 bases and J by 2 bases. CDR3 size: 15 residues. This CDR3 is CASSSLAGGPYEQYF. CDR3 DNA: TGTGCCAGCAGTTCACTAGCGGGAGGTCCCTACGAGCAGTACTTC.

This clonotype was counted at least ten times. The V and J genes are TRBV10-3 and TRBJ2-5; no clear D. V lost 6 bases, J lost 2 bases, and 13 bases lay in between. Germline lookup yields CDR1 ENHRY and CDR2 SYGVKD. This CDR3 region has 14 residues. CDR3 region: CAISRGTDQETQYF. In DNA form, the CDR3 reads TGTGCCATCAGCCGAGGCACAGATCAAGAGACCCAGTACTTC.

At least ten counts were recorded for this clonotype. The chain recombines TRBV2 with TRBJ2-3, with 11 bases matching TRBD2. With 11 bases clipped from V and 8 bases from J, the junction kept 12 bases outside the gene matches. Germline CDR1 reads SNHLY; CDR2 reads FYNNEI. This CDR3 region has 14 residues. The CDR3 DNA sequence: TGTGCCCCGACTCAGACTAGCGGGGTTGGTACGCAGTATTTT. It is translated as CAPTQTSGVGTQYF.

This clonotype was recorded many times. This rearrangement joins TRBV12-3 or TRBV12-4 to TRBJ1-2; possible D gene TRBD1, 6 bases. V was shortened by 4 bases and J by 7 bases, with 16 bases between the two germline ends. The CDR3 contains 14 residues. In nucleotides, the CDR3 is TGTGCCAGCAGTTCACCTGGGGGGGGGCGTGGCTACACCTTC. This codes for CASSSPGGGRGYTF.

This clonotype was recorded at least ten times. This chain links TRBV28 with TRBJ2-7; perhaps TRBD2 as D (6 bases). There are 13 residues in the CDR3. Germline lookup yields CDR1 MDHEN and CDR2 SYDVKM. Trimming took off 7 bases at V and 2 bases at J, with 12 bases between the two ends. CDR3 DNA sequence: TGTGCCAGCACTACCGGGAGTGCCTACGAGCAGTACTTC. Amino acids: CASTTGSAYEQYF.

This clonotype has at least ten counts. The CDR3 sequence is CASSQAAREAGELFF. CDR3 DNA: TGCGCCAGCAGCCAAGCGGCGAGGGAGGCCGGGGAGCTGTTTTTT. This chain links TRBV4-1 with TRBJ2-2, with D tentatively TRBD2 (6 bases). There are 15 residues in the CDR3. V was trimmed by 1 base and J by 6 bases, leaving 12 bases between them. The germline V gene encodes CDR1 MGHRA and CDR2 YSYEKL.

This clonotype has ten or more counts. This rearrangement joins TRBV14 to TRBJ2-1; a weak D match, TRBD2 (6 bases). With 4 bases removed from V and 15 bases from J, the gap between germline ends came to 16 bases. Germline lookup yields CDR1 SGHDN and CDR2 FVKESK. This CDR3 is built from 12 residues. CDR3 sequence reads: CASSRGDEDPFF. The CDR3 coding sequence is TGTGCCAGCAGCCGCGGGGACGAGGATCCGTTCTTC.

The table lists this clonotype with many counts. J is TRBJ2-7 and V is TRBV28; 7 nucleotides match TRBD1. V gave up 3 bases and J gave up 0 bases; unmatched junction bases: 5. The CDR3 is 15 residues long. Germline V gene data show CDR1 as MDHEN and CDR2 as SYDVKM. The CDR3 coding sequence is TGTGCCAGCAGTTTTGGGGCAGGGGGCTCCTACGAGCAGTACTTC. It translates to CASSFGAGGSYEQYF.